The next 6 T cell receptor delta chains were all read from a single sample in a study of DNA immune sequencing with unique molecular identifiers. Genomic DNA underwent 32-plex PCR targeting all 8 TRDV and 4 TRDJ genes. In approximately 3 barcoding PCR cycles, molecules received a 12-nucleotide UMI, then adapter PCR followed. TCRdb ran CATT on the multiplex PCR reads. This table holds under 6,000 delta-chain clones, roughly 10% found once. Sequencing used gamma-delta T cells enriched from blood buffy coat, or unenriched PBMCs (not recorded which). These receptors came from a human donor in good health.

Many counts were recorded for this clone. It differs at one base from a far larger clone, so likely a read error. The CDR3: CAYDKLGDTQADKLIF. CDR3 in DNA: TGTGCCTATGACAAGCTGGGGGATACGCAGGCCGATAAACTCATCTTT. This rearrangement joins TRDV2 to TRDJ1, with 12 nucleotides matching TRDD3. Germline lookup yields CDR1 GEAIGNYY and CDR2 EKD. This CDR3 is built from 16 residues.

About this clone itself: Given a far larger clone just one base away, this is likely a sequencing read error. The sample contains more than one DNA sequence encoding this CDR3. The CDR3: CACDPLGDKSDKLIF. The CDR3 nucleotides read TGTGCCTGTGACCCACTGGGGGATAAATCCGATAAACTCATATTT. The chain is built from TRDV2 and TRDJ1; TRDD3 matches at 11 bases. The germline gives CDR1 GEAIGNYY, CDR2 EKD. The CDR3 has 15 amino acids.

Comments on this clone: This likely traces to a read error, being one base from a far larger clone. This sample also contains other DNA sequences that code for the same CDR3. The rearrangement uses TRDV3 and TRDJ1; D may be TRDD3 (5 bases). V lost 1 base, J lost 5 bases, and 26 bases lay in between. The CDR3 totals 17 residues. Germline V CDR1 and CDR2: TVYSNPD, GDNSRS (reference sequence). CDR3 nucleotide sequence: TGTGCCTTTAAGTCATTTGGGGACGGGTTGGGGCTGGATAAACTCATCTTT. It translates to CAFKSFGDGLGLDKLIF. The full variable domain, completed using reference TRDV3 and TRDJ1, is CDKVTQSSPDQTVASGSEVVLLCTYDTVYSNPDLFWYRIRPDYSFQFVFYGDNSRSEGADFTQGRFSVKHILTQKAFHLVISPVRTEDSATYYCAFKSFGDGLGLDKLIFGKGTRVTVEP.

The CDR3 loop is CACDTGLRSSWDTRQMFF. The CDR3 coding sequence is TGTGCCTGTGACACGGGGCTACGGAGCTCCTGGGACACCCGACAGATGTTTTTC. J is TRDJ3 and V is TRDV2; D unresolved. The CDR3 loop spans 18 amino acids. From germline, CDR1 is GEAIGNYY and CDR2 EKD. V was pared by 1 base and J by 0 bases, with 12 bases between.

This clone came up many times. The rearrangement uses TRDV2 and TRDJ2; 7 positions match TRDD3. There are 14 residues in the CDR3. With V trimmed by 5 bases and J by 4 bases, 6 bases remained unmatched. CDR1 and CDR2 (germline): GEAIGNYY, EKD. DNA of the CDR3: TGTGCCTGTGTCCCCCACTGGGGGACAGCACAACTCTTCTTT. Protein: CACVPHWGTAQLFF.

In its sample, this clone was seen a few times. TCRdb has a much larger clone's protein, which differs at residue 15 from the translation of this DNA, likely because of a read error; what is shown is the protein translated from the DNA. V usage is TRDV2 and J usage is TRDJ1; 9 bases are shared with TRDD3. This CDR3 spans 19 amino acids. The germline V gene encodes CDR1 GEAIGNYY and CDR2 EKD. The CDR3 bases are TGTGCCTGTGACACCTTGTCTTTACTGGGGGAAGAGTACACCGCTAAACTCATCTTT. It codes for CACDTLSLLGEEYTAKLIF.